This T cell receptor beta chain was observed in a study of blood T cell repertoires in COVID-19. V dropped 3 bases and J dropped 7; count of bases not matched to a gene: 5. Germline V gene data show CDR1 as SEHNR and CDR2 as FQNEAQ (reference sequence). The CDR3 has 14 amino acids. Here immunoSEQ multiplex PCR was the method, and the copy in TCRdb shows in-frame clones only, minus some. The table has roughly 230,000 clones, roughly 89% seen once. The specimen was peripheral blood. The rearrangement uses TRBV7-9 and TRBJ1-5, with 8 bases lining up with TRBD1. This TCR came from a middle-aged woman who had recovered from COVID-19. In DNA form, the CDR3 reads TGTGCCAGCAGCTTGGACAGGGCTGGGCAGCCCCAGCATTTT. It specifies CASSLDRAGQPQHF.